Listed below are T cell receptor beta chains from one sample, sequenced in a study of T cells after yellow fever vaccination. Via MiXCR, TCRdb re-called the 5' RACE reads, giving one row per CDR3 protein. The table records a few hundred thousand distinct CDR3 sequences, 6.7% of them present only once. The starting material was CD4+ T cells sorted from PBMCs, obtained on the day of the yellow fever booster vaccination. The receptors stem from a man younger than 40 who received the YFV17D yellow fever vaccine. Both conserved end residues are part of each CDR3. D genes are given only for firm matches. Where a row states a size, it is once, few, many or the class of an expanded clone; other rows omit it.

abundance	v_gene	d_gene	j_gene	CDR3nt	CDR3aa
few	TRBV21-1	NA	TRBJ2-2	TGTGCCAGCAGCAAAGGGGGAAGGCCTAGCGGGCCGAACACCGGGGAGCTGTTTTTT	CASSKGGRPSGPNTGELFF
NA	TRBV28	TRBD1	TRBJ2-2	TGTGCCAGCAGTTCCGGGACAGGGGGCGGCGGGGAGCTGTTTTTT	CASSSGTGGGGELFF
many	TRBV10-3	NA	TRBJ2-7	TGTGCCTCGCGGGGTGTAACATCTTACGAGCAGTACTTC	CASRGVTSYEQYF
few	TRBV7-2	NA	TRBJ2-2	TGTGCCAGCAGCACCTTGAGGAGGGAGCTGTTTTTT	CASSTLRRELFF
few	TRBV20-1	TRBD2	TRBJ2-3	TGCAGTGCTTCACGCGGGACTAGTGGGACAGATACGCAGTATTTT	CSASRGTSGTDTQYF
few	TRBV30	NA	TRBJ2-7	TGTGCCTGGAGTGTAGGGCAGTTGTACTTC	CAWSVGQLYF
NA	TRBV24-1	NA	TRBJ2-7	TGTGCCACCAGTGGCACAGCCTCCTACGAGCAGTACTTC	CATSGTASYEQYF
NA	TRBV25-1	NA	TRBJ2-5	TGTGCCAGCAGTGAACTACAGGGGAGGGGGCAAGAGACCCAGTACTTC	CASSELQGRGQETQYF
few	TRBV5-1	NA	TRBJ2-3	TGCGCCAGCAGCCGCTACACAGATACGCAGTATTTT	CASSRYTDTQYF
many	TRBV18	NA	TRBJ2-7	TGTGCCAGCTCACCACCGAACGGCTTTAGTGGGCAGTACTTC	CASSPPNGFSGQYF
NA	TRBV25-1	NA	TRBJ2-3	TGTGCCAGCAGTGATACCCGAACAGGAACTAGCACAGATACGCAGTATTTT	CASSDTRTGTSTDTQYF
many	TRBV11-2	NA	TRBJ1-6	TGTGCCAGCAGCAGACAGCCAACTAAATCACCCCTCCACTTT	CASSRQPTKSPLHF
many	TRBV25-1	NA	TRBJ2-7	TGTGCCAGCATGGGGACCTACGAGCAGTACTTC	CASMGTYEQYF
NA	TRBV15	TRBD1	TRBJ2-7	TGTGCCACCAGCAGACGGGACAGGGGCGAGCAGTACTTC	CATSRRDRGEQYF
many	TRBV20-1	TRBD2	TRBJ2-7	TGCAGTGCCGTATTCGGGACTAGTCTCCGCGAGCAGTACTTC	CSAVFGTSLREQYF
many	TRBV4-3	NA	TRBJ2-7	TGCGCCGGGCCCCCCGAGGGAGAGTCCTACGAGCAGTACTTC	CAGPPEGESYEQYF
few	TRBV9	TRBD1	TRBJ2-5	TGTGCCAGCAGCGTAGACAGGGGTGGGCAAGAGACCCAGTACTTC	CASSVDRGGQETQYF
few	TRBV9	NA	TRBJ1-1	TGTGCCAGCAGCGCAGACGTACTGAACACTGAAGCTTTCTTT	CASSADVLNTEAFF
many	TRBV18	NA	TRBJ2-3	TGTGCCAGCTCACCCGGAGGGCCCGATACGCAGTATTTT	CASSPGGPDTQYF
NA	TRBV12-3/TRBV12-4	NA	TRBJ1-2	TGTGCCAGCAGCCCAGGGGAGTACTATGGCTACACCTTC	CASSPGEYYGYTF
NA	TRBV4-3	NA	TRBJ1-5	TGCGCCAGCAGCCAAGAATATGGGGCAGGAACTTATCAGCCCCAGCATTTT	CASSQEYGAGTYQPQHF
many	TRBV12-3/TRBV12-4	NA	TRBJ1-1	TGTGCCAGCAGTTTAGCCAGGGCCACTGAAGCTTTCTTT	CASSLARATEAFF
many	TRBV28	NA	TRBJ2-7	TGTGCCAGCAGTTTGAAGGGCATCTCCTACGAGCAGTACTTC	CASSLKGISYEQYF
many	TRBV7-9	NA	TRBJ2-3	TGTGCCAGCAGCCCGTCCATCAGCACAGATACGCAGTATTTT	CASSPSISTDTQYF
few	TRBV5-1	NA	TRBJ2-5	TGCGCCAGCAGCTTGGTGCGGCCAGCACAAGAGACCCAGTACTTC	CASSLVRPAQETQYF
NA	TRBV5-1	NA	TRBJ2-7	TGCGCCAGCAGCTTGGCCCCGGCTACCTACGAGCAGTACTTC	CASSLAPATYEQYF
many	TRBV5-5	TRBD2	TRBJ2-5	TGTGCCAGCAGATCGAGCGGGAAGGCAAAAGAGACCCAGTACTTC	CASRSSGKAKETQYF
NA	TRBV20-1	TRBD2	TRBJ2-3	TGCAGTGCTAGAGCCCTAGCGGGAGTAGCTGATACGCAGTATTTT	CSARALAGVADTQYF
few	TRBV24-1	TRBD2	TRBJ2-7	TGTGCCACCAGGGGGGGGAACGGGAAGCAGTACTTC	CATRGGNGKQYF
many	TRBV5-1	NA	TRBJ2-1	TGTGCCAGCAGCTTAGGGGTGGACAATGAGCAGTTCTTC	CASSLGVDNEQFF
few	TRBV15	TRBD2	TRBJ2-4	TGTGCCACCAGCAATGGGGCTAGCGGGGGGAGCATTCAGTACTTC	CATSNGASGGSIQYF